These 16 T cell receptor beta chains share one sample of origin, sequenced in a study of blood T cells in healthy people across ages. The use of a sample-barcoded 5' primer and a J-beta primer mix characterized a second PCR of roughly 6 to 11 cycles. Each CDR3 protein is one row after TCRdb ran MiXCR on the 5' RACE reads. The sample carries approximately 700,000 distinct CDR3 sequences, roughly 32% recorded once. Sequencing used blood. These receptors were taken from a woman older than 75 in good health.

This clonotype has at least ten counts. This chain links TRBV20-1 with TRBJ1-1; D gene ambiguous. CDR1 and CDR2 (germline): DFQATT, SNEGSKA (reference sequence). Trimming took 7 bases from V and 6 from J, leaving 12 bases between them. The CDR3 extends over 11 amino acids. For the CDR3, the DNA is TGCAGTGTTCCCGGGAGGGCTGAAGCTTTCTTT. It encodes CSVPGRAEAFF.

As for this clonotype: A much larger clone lies a single base off, so this may be a read error. The V call is TRBV5-1, the J call TRBJ2-5; 8 nucleotides match TRBD2. This CDR3 has 15 amino acids. The germline V gene has CDR1 SGHRS and CDR2 YFSETQ. The CDR3 reads CASSLEWRGEEAQYF. CDR3 coding DNA: TGCGCCAGCAGCTTGGAATGGCGGGGGGAAGAGGCCCAGTACTTC.

Note on this clonotype: This may arise from a read error, as a much more abundant clone is one base away. The chain uses TRBV6-1 and TRBJ2-6; 9 positions agree with TRBD1. In germline, CDR1 is MNHNS, CDR2 SASEGT. The ends lost 4 bases at V and 2 bases at J; junction bases unmatched: 6. This CDR3 has 17 amino acids. This chain's CDR3 is CASSAGQGLTGANVLTF. The CDR3 bases are TGTGCCAGCAGTGCGGGACAGGGCCTAACTGGGGCCAACGTCCTGACTTTC.

This clonotype was counted many times. The chain combines TRBV29-1 with TRBJ1-4; no definite D call. The ends were cut back, 6 bases at V and 5 bases at J, with 4 bases in the middle. CDR1 and CDR2 from the germline V gene are SQVTM and ANQGSEA. This CDR3 contains 10 residues. The DNA for the CDR3 is TGCAGCGTGGGAAATGAAAAACTGTTTTTT. Protein sequence: CSVGNEKLFF.

Details on this clonotype: This may stem from a read error, because a much larger clone lies one nucleotide away. The chain links TRBV7-2 to TRBJ2-7; 7 bases map to TRBD1. This CDR3 spans 14 amino acids. With V trimmed by 5 bases and J by 7 bases, 11 bases remained unmatched. Germline assignment: CDR1 SGHTA and CDR2 FQGNSA. The CDR3 loop is CASSPRQGRDEQYF. The CDR3 coding sequence is TGTGCCAGCAGCCCGAGACAGGGACGGGATGAGCAGTACTTC.

In this sample, this clonotype turned up many times. The gene calls are TRBV5-5 and TRBJ1-6; D gene unclear. The V end was cut by 0 bases, the J end by 7 bases, with 5 bases between. Germline CDR1 SGHKS, CDR2 YYEKEE (reference sequence). The CDR3 runs to 13 residues. As DNA, the CDR3 is TGTGCCAGCAGCTTGGTCACAAATTCACCCCTCCACTTT. Translated: CASSLVTNSPLHF.

Comment on this clonotype: A much larger clone differs by one base, so this may be a read error. The V and J genes are TRBV12-3 or TRBV12-4 and TRBJ2-4, with D perhaps TRBD1 (7 bases). The CDR3 spans 12 residues. V lost 5 bases to trimming and J lost 15 bases, with 17 bases between them. The CDR3 loop is CASSGGGGERYF. The CDR3 nucleotides read TGTGCCAGCAGTGGAGGGGGCGGCGAGCGGTACTTC.

This clonotype came up many times. The V and J genes are TRBV28 and TRBJ2-7; D tentatively fits TRBD1 or TRBD2 (6 bases each). CDR1 and CDR2 (germline): MDHEN, SYDVKM. This CDR3 contains 15 residues. The V end was cut by 5 bases, the J end by 3 bases, with 17 bases between. The CDR3 bases are TGTGCCAGCAGTCTTACGGTAGGGGGGAGCTACGAGCAGTACTTC. It is translated as CASSLTVGGSYEQYF.

There are many counts of this clonotype. The chain combines TRBV9 with TRBJ2-5; D might be TRBD2 (6 bases). Trimming pared 4 bases from V and 0 bases from J, leaving 22 bases between. This CDR3 contains 18 residues. CDR1 is SGDLS and CDR2 is YYNGEE in the germline V gene. The DNA of the CDR3 is TGTGCCAGCAGCTACAACCAGCAAGGAACTAGCAACCAAGAGACCCAGTACTTC. It encodes CASSYNQQGTSNQETQYF.

The chain carries TRBV11-2 and TRBJ2-7; 9 bases fit TRBD1. There are 15 residues in the CDR3. Germline V gene data show CDR1 as SGHAT and CDR2 as FQNNGV. With 0 bases clipped from V and 7 bases from J, the junction kept 7 bases outside the gene matches. The CDR3 DNA follows: TGTGCCAGCAGCTTAGATCTTGGGACAGGGTTTGAGCAGTACTTC. It is translated as CASSLDLGTGFEQYF.

This clonotype was found many times. This chain uses TRBV25-1 with TRBJ2-3, with D maybe TRBD2 (7 bases). The CDR3 length is 15 residues. CDR1 MGHDK and CDR2 SYGVNS come from the germline V gene. Trimming removed 0 bases from V and 4 bases from J, with 11 bases in between. The CDR3 nucleotides read TGTGCCAGCAGTGAATATTCGGGGGGCGCAGATACGCAGTATTTT. This translates into CASSEYSGGADTQYF.

Notes on this clonotype: This may come from a read error, since a much larger clone is one base off. V is TRBV5-5 and J is TRBJ2-7; D is ambiguous. The length of the CDR3 is 10 residues. Trimming shortened V by 4 bases and J by 8 bases, and 7 bases separated the two germline ends. Germline V gene sequence: CDR1 SGHKS, CDR2 YYEKEE (reference sequence). The CDR3 DNA sequence: TGTGCCAGCAGCGGGCGCCAGCAGTACTTC. Its protein product is CASSGRQQYF.

This clonotype was recorded a few times. V and J are TRBV20-1 and TRBJ2-7; 9 bases align to TRBD1. The DNA end is a closer match to TRBJ2-5, so the J assignment may be wrong. The CDR3 spans 15 residues. The germline V gene encodes CDR1 DFQATT and CDR2 SNEGSKA (reference sequence). The chain's CDR3 is CSARVGQGKRETQYF. The CDR3 region has the DNA TGCAGTGCTAGAGTGGGACAGGGAAAACGAGAGACCCAGTACTTC.

This clonotype has a handful of counts. V gene TRBV6-5 combines with J gene TRBJ2-7; 10 bases fit TRBD2. The V segment lost 8 bases and the J segment 2 bases; nucleotides outside the gene matches: 3. Germline-derived CDR1 and CDR2 are MNHEY and SVGAGI. This CDR3 is built from 13 residues. The chain's CDR3 is CASGTSGTYEQYF. CDR3 nucleotide sequence: TGTGCCAGCGGCACTAGCGGGACCTACGAGCAGTACTTC.

This clonotype was seen a few times. This sequence joins TRBV20-1 and TRBJ1-5; 10 bases line up with TRBD1. Germline trimming cut 4 bases from V and 3 bases from J; bases unmatched to any gene: 3. The CDR3 covers 14 residues. Germline V CDR1 and CDR2: DFQATT, SNEGSKA (reference sequence). For the CDR3, the DNA is TGCAGTGCTATGGGGACAGGGGACAATCAGCCCCAGCATTTT. Translating it yields CSAMGTGDNQPQHF.

This chain links TRBV11-1 with TRBJ2-2; D not certain. CDR3 length: 14 amino acids. Germline V gives CDR1 SGHAT, CDR2 FQDESV (reference sequence). Trimming took off 2 bases at V and 4 bases at J, with 8 bases between the two ends. The CDR3 DNA reads TGTGCCAGCAGCTTAAACATCTTCACCGGGGAGCTGTTTTTT. As protein: CASSLNIFTGELFF.